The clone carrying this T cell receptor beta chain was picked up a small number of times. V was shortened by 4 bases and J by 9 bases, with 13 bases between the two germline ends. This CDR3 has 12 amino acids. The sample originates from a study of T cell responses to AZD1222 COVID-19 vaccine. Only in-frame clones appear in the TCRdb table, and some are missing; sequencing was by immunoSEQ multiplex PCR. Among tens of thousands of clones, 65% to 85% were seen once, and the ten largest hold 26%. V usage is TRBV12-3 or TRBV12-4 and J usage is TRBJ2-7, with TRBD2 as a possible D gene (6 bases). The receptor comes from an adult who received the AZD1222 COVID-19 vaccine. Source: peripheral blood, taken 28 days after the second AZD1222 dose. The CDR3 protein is CASSWEVTVQYF. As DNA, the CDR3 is TGTGCCAGCAGTTGGGAGGTAACTGTGCAGTACTTC.